This T cell receptor (beta chain) was found in a study of OX40 agonist ivuxolimab in advanced cancers. In its sample, this clone was seen once. Produced via immunoSEQ multiplex PCR; TCRdb's table is partial and in-frame only. The sample carries approximately 64,000 clones, 65% to 90% recorded once. There are 13 residues in the CDR3. V was pared by 5 bases and J by 7 bases, with 7 bases of the junction left unmatched. Germline V gene data show CDR1 as SEHNR and CDR2 as FQNEAQ (reference sequence). The receptor was isolated from an adult with an advanced solid tumor such as melanoma, head and neck, liver or kidney cancer. The V call is TRBV7-9, the J call TRBJ1-1, with 7 bases that match TRBD1. The source was CD4+ or CD8+ T cells sorted from blood, collected in a trial of the OX40 agonist ivuxolimab. This CDR3 is CASSTSTGDEAFF. CDR3 in DNA: TGTGCCAGCAGCACATCTACAGGGGATGAAGCTTTCTTT.